A selection of T cell receptor beta chains follows, all from one sample in a study of shared clonotypes between healthy human individuals. Using immunoSEQ multiplex PCR, the repertoire was profiled, and TCRdb retains in-frame clones only, with some absent. Among around 2,000,000 clones listed, about 95% were seen once. What was sequenced was naive CD8+ T cells sorted from blood. The receptors originated from a man aged 18-30 years in good health. CDR3s include the opening cysteine and the closing phenylalanine or tryptophan. D genes are given only for firm matches. Size tells how often a clone was seen (once, few, many) or the class of an expanded clone, and some rows leave it out.

CDR3 protein,CDR3 DNA,CDR3 length,J gene,V gene,D gene,clone size
CASSDVPGKGVSNQPQHF,TGTGCCAGCAGTGACGTGCCAGGGAAGGGTGTTAGCAATCAGCCCCAGCATTTT,18,TRBJ1-5,TRBV6-4,.,.
CASSSLLRDRGLGYTF,TGTGCCAGCAGCTCATTGCTCCGGGACAGGGGGCTTGGCTACACCTTC,16,TRBJ1-2,TRBV5-4,TRBD1,.
CAWSLAGGWDTQYF,TGTGCCTGGAGTCTAGCGGGAGGGTGGGATACGCAGTATTTT,14,TRBJ2-3,TRBV30,TRBD2,.
CASSLSDTQYF,TGTGCCAGCAGCTTATCAGATACGCAGTATTTT,11,TRBJ2-3,TRBV5-6,.,few
CASSLTSGTYEQYF,TGTGCCAGCAGCCTGACTAGCGGGACTTACGAGCAGTACTTC,14,TRBJ2-7,TRBV13,TRBD2,.
CASSFGTAYGYTF,TGTGCCAGCAGCTTCGGGACCGCCTATGGCTACACCTTC,13,TRBJ1-2,TRBV5-6,.,.
CSVRTGYNEQFF,TGCAGCGTCCGGACAGGGTACAATGAGCAGTTCTTC,12,TRBJ2-1,TRBV29-1,TRBD1,.
CASSQGIEAGIYEQYF,TGTGCCAGCAGCCAAGGCATAGAAGCGGGAATTTACGAGCAGTACTTC,16,TRBJ2-7,TRBV4-2,TRBD2,once
CASSVNGYGYTF,TGTGCCAGCAGCGTAAACGGTTATGGCTACACCTTC,12,TRBJ1-2,TRBV9,.,.
CASSYGGADTQYF,TGTGCCAGCAGTTACGGTGGGGCAGATACGCAGTATTTT,13,TRBJ2-3,TRBV6-5,.,.
CASRGSSYGYTF,TGTGCCAGCAGGGGTTCATCCTATGGCTACACCTTC,12,TRBJ1-2,TRBV11-2,.,few
CASSTVDPVPPTSGNSSYEQYF,TGTGCCAGCAGTACCGTGGACCCCGTCCCCCCGACTAGCGGGAATTCCTCCTACGAGCAGTACTTC,22,TRBJ2-7,TRBV6-7,TRBD2,.
CASRAVRGYTF,TGTGCCAGCAGGGCCGTCCGTGGCTACACCTTC,11,TRBJ1-2,TRBV6-5,.,.
CASSLGAGGTYEQYF,TGTGCCAGCAGCTTAGGGGCGGGGGGAACCTACGAGCAGTACTTC,15,TRBJ2-7,TRBV7-6,TRBD2,.
CASSQGQGTSYEQYF,TGCGCCAGCAGCCAAGGTCAGGGGACCAGCTACGAGCAGTACTTC,15,TRBJ2-7,TRBV4-1,.,.
CASSLSKFRAEQYF,TGTGCCAGCAGTTTATCCAAGTTCAGGGCCGAGCAGTACTTC,14,TRBJ2-7,TRBV27,.,.
CASSYSGSMEGYTF,TGTGCCAGCAGTTACTCGGGGTCGATGGAGGGCTACACCTTC,14,TRBJ1-2,TRBV6-5,.,.
CASSYSGQYYEQYF,TGTGCCAGCAGTTATTCCGGACAGTACTACGAGCAGTACTTC,14,TRBJ2-7,TRBV6-5,.,.
CAWNNGGPAYEQYF,TGTGCCTGGAATAATGGAGGCCCAGCCTACGAGCAGTACTTC,14,TRBJ2-7,TRBV30,.,once
CSVMTGASYEQYF,TGCAGCGTTATGACAGGGGCGTCCTACGAGCAGTACTTC,13,TRBJ2-7,TRBV29-1,TRBD1,.
CASSPEVVDTQYF,TGTGCCAGCAGCCCGGAGGTAGTGGATACGCAGTATTTT,13,TRBJ2-3,TRBV7-6,.,once
CAWRPMGTDTEAFF,TGTGCCTGGAGGCCGATGGGGACGGACACTGAAGCTTTCTTT,14,TRBJ1-1,TRBV30,.,.
CASSQEQGERYSYEQYF,TGCGCCAGCAGCCAAGAACAGGGGGAGAGGTACTCCTACGAGCAGTACTTC,17,TRBJ2-7,TRBV4-1,TRBD1,.
CASSLVLAGGLPGANVLTF,TGTGCCAGCAGCTTAGTTCTAGCGGGGGGCCTTCCTGGGGCCAACGTCCTGACTTTC,19,TRBJ2-6,TRBV7-8,TRBD2,.
CASSQIYSPTNTEAFF,TGCGCCAGCAGCCAAATTTACAGCCCGACGAACACTGAAGCTTTCTTT,16,TRBJ1-1,TRBV4-3,.,.
CASSLGLAGVTDTQYF,TGTGCCAGCAGCTTAGGCCTAGCGGGGGTTACAGATACGCAGTATTTT,16,TRBJ2-3,TRBV13,TRBD2,.
CASSYVGGKETQYF,TGTGCCAGCAGCTACGTCGGGGGAAAAGAGACCCAGTACTTC,14,TRBJ2-5,TRBV13,.,.
CASSSYPENEQYF,TGTGCCAGCAGCTCCTATCCAGAGAACGAGCAGTACTTC,13,TRBJ2-7,TRBV13,.,.
CASSEGTEGAGNEQFF,TGTGCCAGCAGTGAGGGGACAGAAGGTGCCGGCAATGAGCAGTTCTTC,16,TRBJ2-1,TRBV2,TRBD1,.
CAWSVVEGSVYGYTF,TGTGCCTGGAGTGTTGTGGAGGGATCCGTCTATGGCTACACCTTC,15,TRBJ1-2,TRBV30,.,.
CASSPLAAQETQYF,TGTGCCAGCAGCCCTTTGGCGGCACAAGAGACCCAGTACTTC,14,TRBJ2-5,TRBV11-2,.,.
CASSEGTADYSETQYF,TGTGCCAGCAGTGAGGGGACTGCAGATTACTCGGAGACCCAGTACTTC,16,TRBJ2-5,TRBV2,.,.
CASLRGPRNTEAFF,TGTGCCAGCCTCCGGGGACCCCGAAACACTGAAGCTTTCTTT,14,TRBJ1-1,TRBV6-6,.,.
CAILRGWGEDGYTF,TGTGCCATCCTCAGGGGGTGGGGAGAAGATGGCTACACCTTC,14,TRBJ1-2,TRBV11-2,TRBD1,once
CATSTGTYSYEQYF,TGTGCCACCAGCACCGGGACATACTCCTACGAGCAGTACTTC,14,TRBJ2-7,TRBV15,.,.
CASSPLGPESPLHF,TGTGCCAGCAGCCCCTTAGGGCCGGAATCACCCCTCCACTTT,14,TRBJ1-6,TRBV11-2,.,.
CATSRDGGIDYEQYF,TGTGCCACCAGCAGAGATGGGGGTATTGATTACGAGCAGTACTTC,15,TRBJ2-7,TRBV15,.,.
CAISESTLRGPQETQYF,TGTGCCATCAGTGAGTCGACCCTCCGGGGCCCACAAGAGACCCAGTACTTC,17,TRBJ2-5,TRBV10-3,.,.
CASSIGGSTEAFF,TGTGCCAGTAGTATTGGGGGCAGCACTGAAGCTTTCTTT,13,TRBJ1-1,TRBV19,.,.
CASSPGTRGGQETQYF,TGTGCCAGCAGCCCCGGGACCAGAGGGGGGCAAGAGACCCAGTACTTC,16,TRBJ2-5,TRBV7-3,.,.
CASSGWTSGMNTGELFF,TGTGCCAGCAGCGGATGGACTAGCGGGATGAACACCGGGGAGCTGTTTTTT,17,TRBJ2-2,TRBV9,TRBD2,once
CASALSGGEYDEQFF,TGTGCCAGCGCCCTTAGCGGGGGGGAGTATGATGAGCAGTTCTTC,15,TRBJ2-1,TRBV7-9,TRBD2,.
CASSVFSEGLAGDGELFF,TGTGCCAGCAGTGTTTTTTCTGAGGGACTAGCGGGAGATGGGGAGCTGTTTTTT,18,TRBJ2-2,TRBV2,TRBD2,.
CASSAWTGNTEAFF,TGTGCCAGTAGTGCCTGGACAGGGAACACTGAAGCTTTCTTT,14,TRBJ1-1,TRBV19,TRBD1,.
CASPYRSNTDTQYF,TGTGCCAGCCCGTACAGGTCCAACACAGATACGCAGTATTTT,14,TRBJ2-3,TRBV6-1,.,.
CASSDGQGAHQPQHF,TGTGCCAGCAGTGACGGACAGGGCGCCCATCAGCCCCAGCATTTT,15,TRBJ1-5,TRBV2,TRBD1,.
CASSYTGPSALEQYF,TGTGCCAGCAGTTACACCGGGCCCTCAGCCCTCGAGCAGTACTTC,15,TRBJ2-7,TRBV6-6,.,once
CAWSVGTASNQPQHF,TGTGCCTGGAGTGTAGGGACAGCGAGCAATCAGCCCCAGCATTTT,15,TRBJ1-5,TRBV30,TRBD1,.
CASSTGENQETQYF,TGTGCCAGCAGCACCGGGGAGAACCAAGAGACCCAGTACTTC,14,TRBJ2-5,TRBV7-9,.,.
CASSVGQGAQYEQFF,TGTGCCAGTAGTGTCGGACAGGGAGCGCAATATGAGCAGTTCTTC,15,TRBJ2-1,TRBV19,TRBD1,.
CASGRREQYF,TGTGCCAGCGGGAGGCGCGAGCAGTACTTC,10,TRBJ2-7,TRBV2,.,.
CASSPDRGYTEAFF,TGTGCCAGCAGTCCCGACAGGGGGTACACTGAAGCTTTCTTT,14,TRBJ1-1,TRBV28,TRBD1,.